This is a list of T cell receptor beta chains from one sample in a study of technical replicates of blood from several donors. Sequencing used immunoSEQ multiplex PCR; TCRdb keeps in-frame clones, though not all of them. Here the sample spans 87,000 or so clones, 90% to 95% being singletons. Sample: T cells isolated from PBMCs. The receptors were sampled from a human donor in good health. The CDR3 runs from the conserved cysteine through the conserved F or W. D genes are given only for firm matches. Size is stated for part of the rows, as once, few or many counts, or as a class when the clone is expanded.

d_gene | abundance | j_gene | v_gene | CDR3aa | CDR3nt
- | - | TRBJ2-5 | TRBV29-1 | CSVPRTDFGETQYF | TGCAGCGTTCCGCGGACGGACTTTGGTGAGACCCAGTACTTC
TRBD2 | once | TRBJ2-2 | TRBV18 | CASSPVGLQRPGELFF | TGTGCCAGCTCACCAGTGGGACTACAACGGCCAGGGGAGCTGTTTTTT
TRBD1 | - | TRBJ1-2 | TRBV10-3 | CAIRTRQGYANYGYTF | TGTGCCATCAGGACCCGACAGGGATACGCTAACTATGGCTACACCTTC
TRBD2 | - | TRBJ2-1 | TRBV7-9 | CASSLKLAGGGNEQFF | TGTGCCAGCAGCTTAAAACTAGCGGGAGGTGGCAATGAGCAGTTCTTC
TRBD1 | once | TRBJ1-5 | TRBV18 | CASSQPGQGSNQPQHF | TGTGCCAGCTCGCAACCGGGACAGGGGTCCAATCAGCCCCAGCATTTT
- | - | TRBJ1-2 | TRBV7-9 | CASSFLYPRNYGYTF | TGTGCCAGCAGCTTTTTGTATCCCCGGAACTATGGCTACACCTTC
TRBD2 | - | TRBJ2-3 | TRBV27 | CASSPRTSRHTQYF | TGTGCCAGCAGTCCTCGGACTAGCAGGCATACGCAGTATTTT
TRBD1 | - | TRBJ1-3 | TRBV6-5 | CASSGTAQGSIYF | TGTGCCAGCAGTGGGACAGCCCAAGGGTCCATATATTTT
- | few | TRBJ2-7 | TRBV14 | CASSQGRGQSYEQYF | TGTGCCAGCAGCCAAGGACGAGGACAGAGCTACGAGCAGTACTTC
TRBD2 | - | TRBJ2-3 | TRBV5-8 | CASSLVAGRPTSTDTQYF | TGTGCCAGCAGCTTGGTAGCGGGGAGACCGACTAGCACAGATACGCAGTATTTT
- | few | TRBJ2-6 | TRBV11-2 | CASSRTAGSGANVLTF | TGTGCCAGCAGCCGGACAGCCGGCTCTGGGGCCAACGTCCTGACTTTC
- | - | TRBJ2-7 | TRBV27 | CASSLGTLPQEQYF | TGTGCCAGCAGTTTGGGGACACTACCCCAGGAGCAGTACTTC
- | - | TRBJ1-5 | TRBV9 | CASSGGQHSNQPQHF | TGTGCCAGCAGCGGGGGACAACATAGCAATCAGCCCCAGCATTTT
TRBD2 | - | TRBJ2-1 | TRBV18 | CASSPGASGSANEQFF | TGTGCCAGCTCACCAGGGGCTAGCGGGAGTGCTAATGAGCAGTTCTTC
- | - | TRBJ1-5 | TRBV15 | CATSRERNQPQHF | TGTGCCACCAGCCGAGAGAGAAATCAGCCCCAGCATTTT
- | - | TRBJ1-5 | TRBV5-1 | CASSPQPSNQPQHF | TGCGCCAGCAGCCCACAGCCGAGCAATCAGCCCCAGCATTTT
TRBD2 | - | TRBJ2-1 | TRBV7-6 | CASSLFFLAGAGDNEQFF | TGTGCCAGCAGCTTATTCTTCTTAGCGGGAGCTGGCGACAATGAGCAGTTCTTC
- | - | TRBJ1-1 | TRBV21-1 | CASSKGLGRNRTEAFF | TGTGCCAGCAGCAAAGGTTTGGGGAGAAATAGAACTGAAGCTTTCTTT
- | - | TRBJ1-3 | TRBV12-5 | CASGTTIIRDSGNTIYF | TGTGCTAGTGGTACGACAATCATACGGGACTCTGGAAACACCATATATTTT
TRBD1 | - | TRBJ2-3 | TRBV2 | CASSEGQGFSTDTQYF | TGTGCCAGCAGTGAAGGACAGGGATTCAGCACAGATACGCAGTATTTT